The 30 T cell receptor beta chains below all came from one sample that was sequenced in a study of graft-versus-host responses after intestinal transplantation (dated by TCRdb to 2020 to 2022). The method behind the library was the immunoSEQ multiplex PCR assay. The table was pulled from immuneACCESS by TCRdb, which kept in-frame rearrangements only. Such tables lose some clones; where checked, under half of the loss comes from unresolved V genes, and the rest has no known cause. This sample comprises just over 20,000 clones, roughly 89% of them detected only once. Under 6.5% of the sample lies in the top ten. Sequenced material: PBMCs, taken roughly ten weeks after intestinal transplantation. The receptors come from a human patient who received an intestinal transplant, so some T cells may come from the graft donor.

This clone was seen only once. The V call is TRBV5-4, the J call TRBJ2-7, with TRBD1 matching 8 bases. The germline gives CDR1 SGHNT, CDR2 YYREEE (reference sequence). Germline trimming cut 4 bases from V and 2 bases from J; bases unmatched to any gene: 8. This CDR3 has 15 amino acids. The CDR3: CASSGGTGDPYEQYF. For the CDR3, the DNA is TGTGCCAGCAGCGGTGGGACAGGCGATCCCTACGAGCAGTACTTC. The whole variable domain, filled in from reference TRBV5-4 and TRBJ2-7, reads ETGVTQSPTHLIKTRGQQVTLRCSSQSGHNTVSWYQQALGQGPQFIFQYYREEENGRGNFPPRFSGLQFPNYSSELNVNALELDDSALYLCASSGGTGDPYEQYFGPGTRLTVT.

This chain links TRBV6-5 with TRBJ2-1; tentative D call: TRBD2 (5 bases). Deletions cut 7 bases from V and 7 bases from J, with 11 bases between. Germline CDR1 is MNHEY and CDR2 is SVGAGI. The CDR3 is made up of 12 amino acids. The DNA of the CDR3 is TGTGCCAGCACCCAAGAGCGGAATGAGCAGTTCTTC. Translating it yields CASTQERNEQFF.

CDR3 DNA sequence: TGTGCCAGCAGTGAAAGGGGACAGGGGGGCGCCTACGAGCAGTACTTC. Translating it yields CASSERGQGGAYEQYF. The chain carries TRBV2 and TRBJ2-7, with 11 bases fitting TRBD1. Germline CDR1 SNHLY, CDR2 FYNNEI. V lost 2 bases and J lost 2; bases outside the gene matches: 5. The CDR3 runs to 16 residues.

The chain's CDR3 is CASSYTSGGAGELFF. The CDR3 DNA sequence: TGTGCCAGCAGTTATACTAGCGGGGGGGCCGGGGAGCTGTTTTTT. The rearrangement links TRBV6-5 to TRBJ2-2; the match to TRBD2 covers 13 bases. The germline CDR1 and CDR2 sequences are MNHEY and SVGAGI. This CDR3 region has 15 residues. The junction had 1 base not matched to a gene; V was cut back by 3 bases and J by 6 bases.

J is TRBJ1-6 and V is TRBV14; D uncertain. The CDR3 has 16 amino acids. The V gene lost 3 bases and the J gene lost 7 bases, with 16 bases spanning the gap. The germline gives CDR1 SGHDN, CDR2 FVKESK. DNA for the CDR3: TGTGCCAGCAGCCACACGACCCCATGGTCCAATTCACCCCTCCACTTT. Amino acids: CASSHTTPWSNSPLHF.

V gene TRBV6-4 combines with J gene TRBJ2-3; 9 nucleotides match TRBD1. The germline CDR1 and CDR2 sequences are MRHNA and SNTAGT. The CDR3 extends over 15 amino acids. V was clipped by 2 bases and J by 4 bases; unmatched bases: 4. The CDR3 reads CASSDPGQGADTQYF. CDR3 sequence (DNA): TGTGCCAGCAGTGACCCGGGACAGGGAGCAGATACGCAGTATTTT.

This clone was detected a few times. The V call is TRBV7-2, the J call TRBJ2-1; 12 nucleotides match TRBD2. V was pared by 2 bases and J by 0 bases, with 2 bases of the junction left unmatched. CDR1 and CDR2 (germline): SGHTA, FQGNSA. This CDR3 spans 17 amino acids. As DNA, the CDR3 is TGTGCCAGCAGCTTACCTAGCGGGGGGGGCTCCTACAATGAGCAGTTCTTC. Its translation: CASSLPSGGGSYNEQFF. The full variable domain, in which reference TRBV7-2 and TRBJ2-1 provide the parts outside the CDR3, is GAGVSQSPSNKVTEKGKDVELRCDPISGHTALYWYRQSLGQGLEFLIYFQGNSAPDKSGLPSDRFSAERTGGSVSTLTIQRTQQEDSAVYLCASSLPSGGGSYNEQFFGPGTRLTVL.

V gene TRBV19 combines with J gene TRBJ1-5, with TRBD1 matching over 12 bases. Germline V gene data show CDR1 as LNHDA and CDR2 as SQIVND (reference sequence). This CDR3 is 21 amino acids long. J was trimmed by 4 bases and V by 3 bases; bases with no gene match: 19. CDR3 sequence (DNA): TGTGCCAGTAGTATCCGGGACAGGGGGCGAAAAAGCCAAAGGGGAAATCAGCCCCAGCATTTT. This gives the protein CASSIRDRGRKSQRGNQPQHF.

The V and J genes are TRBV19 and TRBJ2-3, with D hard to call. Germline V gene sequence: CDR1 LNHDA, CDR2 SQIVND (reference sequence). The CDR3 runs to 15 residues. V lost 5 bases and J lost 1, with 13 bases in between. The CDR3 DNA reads TGTGCCAGTAGTTCCGACCGCCCGGGCACAGATACGCAGTATTTT. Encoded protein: CASSSDRPGTDTQYF.

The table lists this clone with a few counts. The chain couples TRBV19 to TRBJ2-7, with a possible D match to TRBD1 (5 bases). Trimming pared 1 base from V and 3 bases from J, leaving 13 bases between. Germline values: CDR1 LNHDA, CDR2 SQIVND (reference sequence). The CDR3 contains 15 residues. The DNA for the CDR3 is TGTGCCAGTAGTATAGGACAGAACTGGAACTACGAGCAGTACTTC. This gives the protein CASSIGQNWNYEQYF.

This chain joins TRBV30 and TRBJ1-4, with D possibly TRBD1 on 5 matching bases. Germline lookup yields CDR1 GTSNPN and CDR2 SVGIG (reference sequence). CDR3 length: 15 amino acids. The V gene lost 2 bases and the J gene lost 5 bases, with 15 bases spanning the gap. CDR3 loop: CAWSSGTGGNEKLFF. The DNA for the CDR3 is TGTGCCTGGAGTTCCGGGACCGGAGGGAATGAAAAACTGTTTTTT.

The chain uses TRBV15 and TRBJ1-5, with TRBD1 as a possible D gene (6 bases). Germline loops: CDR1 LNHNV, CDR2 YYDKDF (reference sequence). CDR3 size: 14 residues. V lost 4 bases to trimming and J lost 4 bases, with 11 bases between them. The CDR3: CATSNSGENQPQHF. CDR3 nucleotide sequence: TGTGCCACCAGCAACTCAGGGGAAAATCAGCCCCAGCATTTT.

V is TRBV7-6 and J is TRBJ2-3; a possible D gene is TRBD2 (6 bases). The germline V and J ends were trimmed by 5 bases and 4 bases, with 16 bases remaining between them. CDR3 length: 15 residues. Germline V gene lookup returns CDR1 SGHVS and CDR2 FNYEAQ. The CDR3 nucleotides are TGTGCCAGCAGCGCCGACTTTGGAGGGGCAGATACGCAGTATTTT. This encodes CASSADFGGADTQYF.

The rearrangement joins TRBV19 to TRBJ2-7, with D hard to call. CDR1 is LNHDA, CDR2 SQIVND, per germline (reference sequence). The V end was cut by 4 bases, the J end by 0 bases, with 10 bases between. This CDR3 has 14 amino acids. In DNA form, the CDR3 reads TGTGCCAGTAGTACCGGGCCAGCCTCCTACGAGCAGTACTTC. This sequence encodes CASSTGPASYEQYF.

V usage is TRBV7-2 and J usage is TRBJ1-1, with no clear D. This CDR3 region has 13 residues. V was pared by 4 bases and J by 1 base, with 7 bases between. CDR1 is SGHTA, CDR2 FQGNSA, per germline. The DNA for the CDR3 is TGTGCCAGCAGCTCACCGGGGAACACTGAAGCTTTCTTT. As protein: CASSSPGNTEAFF.

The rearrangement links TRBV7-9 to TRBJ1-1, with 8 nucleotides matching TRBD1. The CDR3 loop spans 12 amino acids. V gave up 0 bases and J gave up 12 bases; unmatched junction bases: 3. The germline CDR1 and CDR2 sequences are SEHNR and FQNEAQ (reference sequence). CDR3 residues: CASSLAGQVSFF. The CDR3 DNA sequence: TGTGCCAGCAGCTTAGCGGGACAGGTTTCTTTCTTT. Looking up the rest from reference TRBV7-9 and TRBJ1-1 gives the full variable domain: DTGVSQNPRHKITKRGQNVTFRCDPISEHNRLYWYRQTLGQGPEFLTYFQNEAQLEKSRLLSDRFSAERPKGSFSTLEIQRTEQGDSAMYLCASSLAGQVSFFGQGTRLTVV.

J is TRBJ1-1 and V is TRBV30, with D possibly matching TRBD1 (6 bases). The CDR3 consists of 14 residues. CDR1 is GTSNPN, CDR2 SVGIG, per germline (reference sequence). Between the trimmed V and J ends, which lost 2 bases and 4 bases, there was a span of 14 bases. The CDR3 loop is CAWSSGVQGTEAFF. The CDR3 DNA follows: TGTGCCTGGAGTAGCGGGGTACAGGGCACTGAAGCTTTCTTT. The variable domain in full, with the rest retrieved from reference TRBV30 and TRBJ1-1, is SQTIHQWPATLVQPVGSPLSLECTVEGTSNPNLYWYRQAAGRGLQLLFYSVGIGQISSEVPQNLSASRPQDRQFILSSKKLLLSDSGFYLCAWSSGVQGTEAFFGQGTRLTVV.

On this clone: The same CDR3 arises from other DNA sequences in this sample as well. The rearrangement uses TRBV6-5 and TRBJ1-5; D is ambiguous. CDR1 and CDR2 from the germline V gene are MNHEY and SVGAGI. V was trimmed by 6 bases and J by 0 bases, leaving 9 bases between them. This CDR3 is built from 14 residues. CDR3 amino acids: CASRSRISNQPQHF. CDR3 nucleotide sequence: TGTGCCAGCAGGTCAAGAATTAGCAATCAGCCCCAGCATTTT.

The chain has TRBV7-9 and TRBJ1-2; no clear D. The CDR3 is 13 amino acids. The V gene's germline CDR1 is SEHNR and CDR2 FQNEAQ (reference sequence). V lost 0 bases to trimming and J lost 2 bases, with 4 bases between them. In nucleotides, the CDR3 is TGTGCCAGCAGCTTAGCGCGCAACTATGGCTACACCTTC. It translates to CASSLARNYGYTF. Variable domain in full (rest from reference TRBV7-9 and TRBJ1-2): DTGVSQNPRHKITKRGQNVTFRCDPISEHNRLYWYRQTLGQGPEFLTYFQNEAQLEKSRLLSDRFSAERPKGSFSTLEIQRTEQGDSAMYLCASSLARNYGYTFGSGTRLTVV.

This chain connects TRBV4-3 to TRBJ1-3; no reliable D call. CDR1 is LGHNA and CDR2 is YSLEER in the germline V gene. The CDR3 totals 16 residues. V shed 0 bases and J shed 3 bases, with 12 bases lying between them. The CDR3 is CASSQDWRGNGNTIYF. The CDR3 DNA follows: TGCGCCAGCAGCCAAGATTGGCGAGGGAATGGAAACACCATATATTTT.

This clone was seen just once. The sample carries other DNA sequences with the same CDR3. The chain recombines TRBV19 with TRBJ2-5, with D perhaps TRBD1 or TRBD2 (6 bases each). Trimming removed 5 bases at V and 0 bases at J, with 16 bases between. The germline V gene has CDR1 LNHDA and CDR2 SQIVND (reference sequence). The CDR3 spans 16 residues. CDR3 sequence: CASSVTGAGYQETQYF. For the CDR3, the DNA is TGTGCCAGTAGTGTTACGGGGGCTGGATACCAAGAGACCCAGTACTTC.

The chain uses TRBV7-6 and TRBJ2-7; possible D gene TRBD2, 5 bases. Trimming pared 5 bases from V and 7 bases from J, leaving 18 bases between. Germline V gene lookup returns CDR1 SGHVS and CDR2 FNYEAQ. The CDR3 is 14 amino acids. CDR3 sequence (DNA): TGTGCCAGCAGCCCGACTCCTGACTATGGGGAGCAGTACTTC. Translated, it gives CASSPTPDYGEQYF.

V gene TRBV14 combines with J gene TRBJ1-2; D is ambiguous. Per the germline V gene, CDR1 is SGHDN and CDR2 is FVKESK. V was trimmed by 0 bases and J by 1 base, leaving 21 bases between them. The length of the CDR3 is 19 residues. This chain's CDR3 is CASSQDRPVWGSGNYGYTF. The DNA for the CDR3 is TGTGCCAGCAGCCAAGATCGACCGGTATGGGGATCTGGTAACTATGGCTACACCTTC.

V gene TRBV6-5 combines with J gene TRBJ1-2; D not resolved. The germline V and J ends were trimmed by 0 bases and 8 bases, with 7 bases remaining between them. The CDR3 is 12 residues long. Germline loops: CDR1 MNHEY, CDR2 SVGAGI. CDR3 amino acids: CASSYSGRGYTF. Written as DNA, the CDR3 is TGTGCCAGCAGTTACTCTGGGAGAGGCTACACCTTC.

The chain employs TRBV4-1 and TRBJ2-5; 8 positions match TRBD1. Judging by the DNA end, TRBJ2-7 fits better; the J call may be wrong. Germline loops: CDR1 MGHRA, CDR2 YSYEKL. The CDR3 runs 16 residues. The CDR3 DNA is TGCGCCAGCAGCCAAGATCTTCAGGGGGCCCCCTACGAGCAGTACTTC. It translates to CASSQDLQGAPYEQYF.

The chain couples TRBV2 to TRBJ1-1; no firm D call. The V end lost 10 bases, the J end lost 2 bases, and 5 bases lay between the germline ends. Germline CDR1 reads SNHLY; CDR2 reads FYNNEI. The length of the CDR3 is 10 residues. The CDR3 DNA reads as TGTGCCACTTTTAACACTGAAGCTTTCTTT. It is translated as CATFNTEAFF. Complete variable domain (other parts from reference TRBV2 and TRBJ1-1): EPEVTQTPSHQVTQMGQEVILRCVPISNHLYFYWYRQILGQKVEFLVSFYNNEISEKSEIFDDQFSVERPDGSNFTLKIRSTKLEDSAMYFCATFNTEAFFGQGTRLTVV.

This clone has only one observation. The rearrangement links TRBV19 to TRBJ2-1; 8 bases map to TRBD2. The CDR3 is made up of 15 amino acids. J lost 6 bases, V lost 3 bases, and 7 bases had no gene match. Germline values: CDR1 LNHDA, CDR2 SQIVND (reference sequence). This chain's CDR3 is CASSMWSGGPNEQFF. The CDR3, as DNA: TGTGCCAGTAGTATGTGGTCGGGGGGGCCCAATGAGCAGTTCTTC.

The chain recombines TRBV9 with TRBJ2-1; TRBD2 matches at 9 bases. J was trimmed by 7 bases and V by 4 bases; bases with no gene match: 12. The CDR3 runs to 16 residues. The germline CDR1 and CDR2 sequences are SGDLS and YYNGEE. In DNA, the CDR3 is TGTGCCAGCAGCCAAGGGGCGGGGGGGTTTTTAAATGAGCAGTTCTTC. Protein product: CASSQGAGGFLNEQFF.

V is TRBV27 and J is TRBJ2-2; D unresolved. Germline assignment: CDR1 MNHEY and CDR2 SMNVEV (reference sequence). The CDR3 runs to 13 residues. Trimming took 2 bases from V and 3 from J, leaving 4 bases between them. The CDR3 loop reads CASSLIDTGELFF. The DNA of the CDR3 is TGTGCCAGCAGTTTAATTGACACCGGGGAGCTGTTTTTT.

In DNA form, the CDR3 reads TGTGCCAGCAGCTTTCTTGAGGGAGGGGTCAATCAGCCCCAGCATTTT. Encoded protein: CASSFLEGGVNQPQHF. V gene TRBV7-8 combines with J gene TRBJ1-5, with D possibly TRBD1 on 5 matching bases. CDR3 length: 16 amino acids. Germline V gives CDR1 SGHVS, CDR2 FQNEAQ. Trimming removed 3 bases from V and 3 bases from J, with 15 bases in between.